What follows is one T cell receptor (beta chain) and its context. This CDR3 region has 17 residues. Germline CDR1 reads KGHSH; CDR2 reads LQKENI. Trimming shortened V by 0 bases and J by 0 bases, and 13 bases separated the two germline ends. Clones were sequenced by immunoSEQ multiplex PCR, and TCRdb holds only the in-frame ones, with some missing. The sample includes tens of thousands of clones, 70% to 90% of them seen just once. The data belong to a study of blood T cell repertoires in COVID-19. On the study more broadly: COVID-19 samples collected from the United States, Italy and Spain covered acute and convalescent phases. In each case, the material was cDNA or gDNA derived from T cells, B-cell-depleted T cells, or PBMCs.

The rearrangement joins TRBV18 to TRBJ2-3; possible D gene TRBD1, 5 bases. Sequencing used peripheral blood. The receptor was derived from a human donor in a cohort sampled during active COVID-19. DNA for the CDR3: TGTGCCAGCTCACCACCGGGTAGGACAACTAGCACAGATACGCAGTATTTT. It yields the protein CASSPPGRTTSTDTQYF.